This T cell receptor (beta chain) was recorded in a study of human CD8 memory T cell subsets. Preparation of the TCR beta libraries relied on UMI-labeled 5' RACE. TCRdb reprocessed the 5' RACE reads and reports one entry per CDR3 protein, with no DNA. The table for this sample gives about 6,700 distinct CDR3 sequences. This clonotype is identified as medium-sized (0.01 to 0.1%) from frequency. Its antigen remains unidentified. Study-level points and caveats: Diversity, measured as normalized Shannon-Wiener diversity, was similarly high in stem-like memory and precursor exhausted T cells. Effector memory cells did not share this.

Stem-like memory CD8+ T cells (TSTEM) were CCR7+ PD-1- TIGIT-. It was negative magnetic separation that enriched the total CD8+ T cells. The starting material, duplicate vials of under 190,000 sorted CD8+ T cells per subset, provided the RNA. The length of the CDR3 is 14 residues. CDR1 MNHEY and CDR2 SMNVEV come from the germline V gene (reference sequence). The specimen sequenced was CD8+ stem-like memory T cells (TSCM and TCM) sorted from PBMCs. Subset: stem-like memory CD8 T cells (TSTEM), CCR7+ PD-1- TIGIT-. This TCR was recovered from a human donor in good health. The chain carries TRBV27 and TRBJ1-1. CDR3 protein: CASSLLSGRPEAFF.